This TCR beta chain originates from a study of Ad26.COV2.S vaccination and SARS-CoV-2 variants. Study context: The Ad26.COV2.S arm of the COV1001 trial was where the donor was placed. By the intramuscular route, Ad26.COV2.S was given once, or twice 56 days apart. Findings of the study overall: The TCR breadth and depth analyses may have produced an underestimate of total T cell responses.

As regards this clone: Its antigen is as yet unknown.

Regarding treatment: 19 received Ad26.COV2.S at low or high dose, single or two shots; about five received placebo; per-sample allocation not given. The investigators took samples on day 63 after the first vaccine or placebo injection. Its platform was an Ad26 vector, and its expressed antigen was Wuhan-strain SARS-CoV-2 spike. This table comes from immunoSEQ multiplex PCR, and its TCRdb copy is limited to in-frame clones, with some not included. The sample holds around 350,000 clones, roughly 81% seen once. CDR3 length: 16 residues. From germline, CDR1 is LGHNA and CDR2 YSLEER. V was clipped by 8 bases and J by 6 bases; unmatched bases: 16.

The V call is TRBV4-3, the J call TRBJ2-3; 8 bases are a match to TRBD1. This TCR was recovered from a person between 18 and 59 years old who received the Ad26.COV2.S COVID-19 vaccine or a placebo. Sequenced here: peripheral blood, sampled in a trial of Ad26.COV2.S vaccine versus placebo. The CDR3 DNA is TGCGCCAGCGGACCAGACAGGGGCGCTATTTGGGATACGCAGTATTTT. This sequence encodes CASGPDRGAIWDTQYF.